This TCR beta chain is from a study of shared clonotypes between healthy human individuals. The CDR3 length is 14 residues. The germline V gene encodes CDR1 ENHRY and CDR2 SYGVKD. The V end was cut by 11 bases, the J end by 4 bases, with 20 bases between. This clone came up many times. This table comes from immunoSEQ multiplex PCR, and its TCRdb copy is limited to in-frame clones, with some not included. The sample lists around 1.1 million clones; approximately 80% were seen once. This clonotype was sampled from a man between 18 and 29 years old in good health. Some clones in this sample may be carry-over from other donors' samples. The rearrangement links TRBV10-3 to TRBJ2-5; either TRBD1 or TRBD2 may supply D (5 bases each). The sequenced sample consisted of memory CD4+ T cells from PBMCs. Regarding subset: CD45RA-negative fraction. CDR3 protein: CAGAPHRDGETQYF. CDR3 coding DNA: TGTGCCGGCGCCCCCCACCGGGACGGAGAGACCCAGTACTTC.